The next 12 T cell receptor beta chains were all read from a single sample in a study of vaccination and CD4 T cells after COVID-19. Sequencing of the DNA from cultured CD4+ T cells was carried out with the Oncomine TCR Beta short-read assay. TCRdb called the PCR reads again in MiXCR, with one record for every CDR3 protein. The data contain 12,000 to 15,000 distinct CDR3 sequences, 25% to 30% of them seen just once; the ten biggest clones take up less than 25%. These receptors are not linked to any known antigen. The treatment: roughly ten-day PBMC culture with coronavirus spike peptide pools or control peptides (ViraFEST assay). The sample was cultured CD4+ T cells from blood. These receptors were taken from a human donor with COVID-19.

This chain uses TRBV9 with TRBJ2-3; tentatively, D is TRBD2 (5 bases). Trimming left V 0 bases short and J 5 bases short, with 19 bases between. Per the germline V gene, CDR1 is SGDLS and CDR2 is YYNGEE. This CDR3 comprises 17 residues. Written as DNA, the CDR3 is TGTGCCAGCAGCGTAGGGGCGGCGTCCCCCGGGGTAGATACGCAGTATTTT. Translating gives CASSVGAASPGVDTQYF.

The rearrangement uses TRBV25-1 and TRBJ1-1; D is possibly TRBD1 (6 bases). With 4 bases removed from V and 3 bases from J, the gap between germline ends came to 15 bases. CDR1 is MGHDK, CDR2 SYGVNS, per germline. CDR3 length: 15 residues. In DNA form, the CDR3 reads TGTGCCAGCAGTGGGAATAGGGGGGTGGACACTGAAGCTTTCTTT. Translation: CASSGNRGVDTEAFF.

There are a few counts of this clonotype. The chain combines TRBV7-3 with TRBJ2-3; D remains unclear. Germline values: CDR1 SGHTA, CDR2 FQGTGA. The ends were cut back, 2 bases at V and 2 bases at J, with 8 bases in the middle. The CDR3 runs 14 residues. In DNA form, the CDR3 reads TGTGCCAGCAGCTTATCTGGCCCCACAGATACGCAGTATTTT. Amino acids: CASSLSGPTDTQYF.

This clonotype occurred once. V gene TRBV7-2 combines with J gene TRBJ2-6; 7 positions match TRBD1. The CDR3 is made up of 16 amino acids. V lost 7 bases, J lost 4 bases, and 10 bases stayed unmatched. Germline CDR1 SGHTA, CDR2 FQGNSA. The CDR3 sequence is CASTRDSGKGANVLTF. The CDR3 DNA is TGTGCCAGCACCCGGGACAGTGGTAAAGGGGCCAACGTCCTGACTTTC.

V gene TRBV11-2 combines with J gene TRBJ2-4, with 8 bases fitting TRBD2. The CDR3 has 16 residues. CDR1 and CDR2 from the germline V gene are SGHAT and FQNNGV. Trimming removed 3 bases from V and 4 bases from J; junction bases left unmatched: 8. The CDR3 sequence is CASSFPTGGEKNIQYF. The CDR3 coding sequence is TGTGCCAGCAGCTTTCCAACGGGGGGGGAAAAAAACATTCAGTACTTC.

The chain employs TRBV19 and TRBJ2-5; 10 bases map to TRBD2. The V gene's germline CDR1 is LNHDA and CDR2 SQIVND (reference sequence). CDR3 length: 16 residues. The junction had 10 bases not matched to a gene; V was cut back by 4 bases and J by 5 bases. CDR3 nucleotides: TGTGCCAGTAGTACTACCGGGACTAGCGTGGGCGAGACCCAGTACTTC. Protein product: CASSTTGTSVGETQYF.

This clonotype was recorded a few times. The chain joins TRBV25-1 to TRBJ2-2; D gene ambiguous. CDR1 is MGHDK, CDR2 SYGVNS, per germline. The V gene lost 7 bases and the J gene lost 8 bases, with 11 bases spanning the gap. This CDR3 is built from 12 residues. CDR3 nucleotide sequence: TGTGCCAGCAATGGGGTTTCGGGGGAGCTGTTTTTT. This sequence encodes CASNGVSGELFF.

This clonotype was picked up a small number of times. The rearrangement links TRBV14 to TRBJ1-1; D not resolved. Trimming stripped 3 bases from V and 1 base from J, with 12 bases between. The germline gives CDR1 SGHDN, CDR2 FVKESK. The CDR3 runs 15 residues. CDR3 nucleotide sequence: TGTGCCAGCAGCCAGCTTATACAGAAGAACACTGAAGCTTTCTTT. Its protein product is CASSQLIQKNTEAFF.

This clonotype was counted only a few times. The J gene is TRBJ2-5, the V gene TRBV10-1; 7 bases fit TRBD1. The J segment lost 2 bases and the V segment lost 8 bases, leaving 2 bases of the junction unmatched. The CDR3 runs 12 residues. CDR1 is WNHNN, CDR2 SYGVQD, per germline (reference sequence). For the CDR3, the DNA is TGCGCCAGCTCGACAGGGCAAGAGACCCAGTACTTC. This translates into CASSTGQETQYF.

This clonotype was counted a few times. The rearrangement uses TRBV7-2 and TRBJ2-1, with no clear D. Germline CDR1 SGHTA, CDR2 FQGNSA. The CDR3 is 13 amino acids. The ends were cut back, 1 base at V and 8 bases at J, with 9 bases in the middle. The CDR3 is CASSLVSSYEQFF. CDR3 in DNA: TGTGCCAGCAGCTTAGTTTCTAGTTATGAGCAGTTCTTC.

This clonotype was counted only a few times. J is TRBJ2-1 and V is TRBV7-2; 10 nucleotides align to TRBD2. The CDR3 has 17 amino acids. The junction had 16 bases not matched to a gene; V was cut back by 5 bases and J by 9 bases. Germline V gives CDR1 SGHTA, CDR2 FQGNSA. This CDR3 reads CASSRGIAGGTRGEQFF. The CDR3 DNA follows: TGTGCCAGCAGCCGTGGTATAGCGGGGGGTACCCGGGGTGAGCAGTTCTTC. Full variable domain (rest looked up from reference TRBV7-2 and TRBJ2-1): GAGVSQSPSNKVTEKGKDVELRCDPISGHTALYWYRQSLGQGLEFLIYFQGNSAPDKSGLPSDRFSAERTGGSVSTLTIQRTQQEDSAVYLCASSRGIAGGTRGEQFFGPGTRLTVL.

The V call is TRBV15, the J call TRBJ2-5, with a tentative D call TRBD1 (5 bases). The germline CDR1 and CDR2 sequences are LNHNV and YYDKDF (reference sequence). The ends were cut back, 3 bases at V and 1 base at J, with 6 bases in the middle. The CDR3 is made up of 13 amino acids. The CDR3 sequence is CATSRTVQETQYF. In DNA form, the CDR3 reads TGTGCCACCAGCAGGACAGTCCAAGAGACCCAGTACTTC.